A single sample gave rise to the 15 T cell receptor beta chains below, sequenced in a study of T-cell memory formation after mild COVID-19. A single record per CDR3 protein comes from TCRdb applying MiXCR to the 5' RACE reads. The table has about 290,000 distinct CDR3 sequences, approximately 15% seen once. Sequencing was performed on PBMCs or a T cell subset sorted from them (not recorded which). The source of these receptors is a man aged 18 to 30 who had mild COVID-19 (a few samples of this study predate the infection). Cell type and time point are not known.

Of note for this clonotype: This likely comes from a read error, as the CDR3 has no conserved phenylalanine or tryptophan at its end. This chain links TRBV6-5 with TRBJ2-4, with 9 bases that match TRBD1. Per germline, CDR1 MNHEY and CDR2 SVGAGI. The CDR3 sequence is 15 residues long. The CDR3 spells CASRSPGQGKNLQYV. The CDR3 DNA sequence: TGTGCCAGCAGGTCCCCGGGACAGGGCAAAAACCTTCAGTACGTC.

The CDR3 here is CASSRSRVVEQYF. CDR3 sequence (DNA): TGTGCCAGCAGCCGTAGTCGAGTGGTGGAGCAGTACTTC. V and J are TRBV14 and TRBJ2-7; D unclear. The CDR3 loop spans 13 amino acids. CDR1 and CDR2 from the germline V gene are SGHDN and FVKESK. The V end was cut by 4 bases, the J end by 7 bases, with 14 bases between.

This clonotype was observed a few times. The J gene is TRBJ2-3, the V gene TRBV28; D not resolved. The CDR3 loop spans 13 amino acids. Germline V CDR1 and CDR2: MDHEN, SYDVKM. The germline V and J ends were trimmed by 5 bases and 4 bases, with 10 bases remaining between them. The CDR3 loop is CASSAKIPDTQYF. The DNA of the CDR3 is TGTGCCAGCAGTGCTAAAATCCCAGATACGCAGTATTTT.

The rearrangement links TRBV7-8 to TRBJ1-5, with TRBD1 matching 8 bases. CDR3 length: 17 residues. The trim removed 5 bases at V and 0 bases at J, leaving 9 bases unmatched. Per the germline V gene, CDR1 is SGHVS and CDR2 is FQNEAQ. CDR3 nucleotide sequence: TGTGCCAGCAGCCGAAAACGGGACAGGTTTAGCAATCAGCCCCAGCATTTT. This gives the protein CASSRKRDRFSNQPQHF.

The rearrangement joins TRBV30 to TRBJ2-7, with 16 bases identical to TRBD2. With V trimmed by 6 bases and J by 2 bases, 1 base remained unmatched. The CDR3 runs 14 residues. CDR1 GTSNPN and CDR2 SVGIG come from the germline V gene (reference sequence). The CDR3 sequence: CACGTSGRAYEQYF. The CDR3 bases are TGTGCCTGCGGGACTAGCGGGAGGGCCTACGAGCAGTACTTC.

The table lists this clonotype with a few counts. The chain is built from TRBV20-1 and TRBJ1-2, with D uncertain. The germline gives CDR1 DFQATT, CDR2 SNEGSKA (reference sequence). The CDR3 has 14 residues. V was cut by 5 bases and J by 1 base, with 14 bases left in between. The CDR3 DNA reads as TGCAGTGCTCCCGACCCATATTATAACTATGGCTACACCTTC. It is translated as CSAPDPYYNYGYTF.

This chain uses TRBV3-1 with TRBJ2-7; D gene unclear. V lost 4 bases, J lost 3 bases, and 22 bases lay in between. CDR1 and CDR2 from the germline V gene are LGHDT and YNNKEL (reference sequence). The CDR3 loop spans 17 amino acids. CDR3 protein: CASSLPAARRLFYEQYV. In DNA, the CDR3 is TGTGCCAGCAGCCTCCCAGCCGCCAGACGGCTCTTCTACGAGCAGTACGTC.

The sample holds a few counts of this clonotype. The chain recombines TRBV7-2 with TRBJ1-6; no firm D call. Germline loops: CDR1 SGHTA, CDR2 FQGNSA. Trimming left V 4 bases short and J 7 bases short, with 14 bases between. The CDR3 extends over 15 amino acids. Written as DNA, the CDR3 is TGTGCCAGCAGCTATGGAAGGGTCCGGAATTCACCCCTCCACTTT. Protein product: CASSYGRVRNSPLHF.

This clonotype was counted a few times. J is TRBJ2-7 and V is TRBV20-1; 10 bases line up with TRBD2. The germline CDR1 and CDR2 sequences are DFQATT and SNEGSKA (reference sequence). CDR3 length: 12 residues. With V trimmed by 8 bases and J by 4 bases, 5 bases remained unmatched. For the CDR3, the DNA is TGCAGTCCGAGCGGGGGGGCTTACGAGCAGTACTTC. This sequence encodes CSPSGGAYEQYF.

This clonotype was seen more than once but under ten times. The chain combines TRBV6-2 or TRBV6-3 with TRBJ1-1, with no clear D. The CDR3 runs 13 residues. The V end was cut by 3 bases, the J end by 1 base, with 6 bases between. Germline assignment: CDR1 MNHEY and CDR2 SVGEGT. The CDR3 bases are TGTGCCAGCAGTTATCAACAGAACACTGAAGCTTTCTTT. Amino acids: CASSYQQNTEAFF.

The CDR3, as DNA: TGTGCCAGCAGTACCTTTCCGACAGAAAAACTGTTTTTT. It specifies CASSTFPTEKLFF. This rearrangement joins TRBV12-3 or TRBV12-4 to TRBJ1-4; D is unclear. The germline V and J ends were trimmed by 5 bases and 8 bases, with 12 bases remaining between them. The CDR3 covers 13 residues.

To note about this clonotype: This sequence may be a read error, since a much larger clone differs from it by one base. CDR3 in DNA: TGTGCCAGCAGTTACTTAGGTTCGCAAGATATGCAGTATTTT. It codes for CASSYLGSQDMQYF. The chain joins TRBV6-5 to TRBJ2-3; D not certain. Germline CDR1 reads MNHEY; CDR2 reads SVGAGI. This CDR3 contains 14 residues.

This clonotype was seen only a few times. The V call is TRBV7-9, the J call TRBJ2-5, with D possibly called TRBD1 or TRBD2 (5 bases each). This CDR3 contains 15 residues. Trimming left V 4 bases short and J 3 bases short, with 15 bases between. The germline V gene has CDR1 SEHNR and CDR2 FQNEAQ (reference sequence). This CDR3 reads CASSSPAGTEETQYF. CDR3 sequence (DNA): TGTGCCAGCAGCTCCCCGGCCGGGACCGAAGAGACCCAGTACTTC.

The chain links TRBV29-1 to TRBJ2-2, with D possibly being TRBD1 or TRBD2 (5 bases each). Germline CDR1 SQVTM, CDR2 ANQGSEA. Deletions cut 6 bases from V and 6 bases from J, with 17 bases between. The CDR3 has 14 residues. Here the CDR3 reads CSVQRDPSSGELFF. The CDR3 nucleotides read TGCAGCGTCCAAAGGGACCCGTCTTCCGGGGAGCTGTTTTTT.

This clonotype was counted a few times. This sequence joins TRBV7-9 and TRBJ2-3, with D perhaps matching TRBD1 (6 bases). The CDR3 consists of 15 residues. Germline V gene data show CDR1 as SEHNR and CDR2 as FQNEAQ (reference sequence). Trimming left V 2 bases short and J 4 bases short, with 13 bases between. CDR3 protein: CASSLLQGFADTQYF. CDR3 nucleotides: TGTGCCAGCAGCTTACTCCAGGGGTTCGCAGATACGCAGTATTTT.